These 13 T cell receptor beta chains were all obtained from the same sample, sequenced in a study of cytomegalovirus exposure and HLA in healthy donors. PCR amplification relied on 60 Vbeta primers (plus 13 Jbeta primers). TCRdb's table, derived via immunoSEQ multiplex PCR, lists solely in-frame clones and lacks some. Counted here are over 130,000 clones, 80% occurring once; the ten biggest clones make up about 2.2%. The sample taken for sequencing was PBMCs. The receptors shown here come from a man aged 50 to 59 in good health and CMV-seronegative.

CDR3 sequence: CASRMDRAGELFF. Written as DNA, the CDR3 is TGTGCCAGCAGGATGGACAGGGCCGGGGAGCTGTTTTTT. V gene TRBV2 combines with J gene TRBJ2-2; TRBD1 matches at 8 bases. The V gene end was trimmed by 6 bases and the J gene end by 6 bases; junction bases not matched to a gene: 3. Germline CDR1 and CDR2: SNHLY and FYNNEI. The CDR3 extends over 13 amino acids. Based on the CDR3 plus reference TRBV2 and TRBJ2-2, the full variable domain is EPEVTQTPSHQVTQMGQEVILRCVPISNHLYFYWYRQILGQKVEFLVSFYNNEISEKSEIFDDQFSVERPDGSNFTLKIRSTKLEDSAMYFCASRMDRAGELFFGEGSRLTVL.

The CDR3 sequence: CASSLDRAVLHNEQFF. CDR3 nucleotides: TGCGCCAGCAGCTTGGATCGCGCGGTTCTTCACAATGAGCAGTTCTTC. This chain uses TRBV5-1 with TRBJ2-1; D remains ambiguous. The germline V and J ends were trimmed by 0 bases and 5 bases, with 15 bases remaining between them. CDR3 length: 16 amino acids. Germline CDR1 is SGHRS and CDR2 is YFSETQ.

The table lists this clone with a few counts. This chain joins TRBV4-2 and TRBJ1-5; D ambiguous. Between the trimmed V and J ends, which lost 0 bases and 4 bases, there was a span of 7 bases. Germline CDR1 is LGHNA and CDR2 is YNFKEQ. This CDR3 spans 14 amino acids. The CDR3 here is CASSQEGGNQPQHF. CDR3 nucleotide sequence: TGTGCCAGCAGCCAAGAAGGAGGAAATCAGCCCCAGCATTTT.

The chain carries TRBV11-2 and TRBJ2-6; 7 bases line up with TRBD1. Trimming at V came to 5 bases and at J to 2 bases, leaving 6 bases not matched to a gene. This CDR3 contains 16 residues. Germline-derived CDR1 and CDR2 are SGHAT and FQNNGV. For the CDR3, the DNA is TGTGCCAGCAGCCCCTACAGGGGTACTGGGGCCAACGTCCTGACTTTC. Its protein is CASSPYRGTGANVLTF.

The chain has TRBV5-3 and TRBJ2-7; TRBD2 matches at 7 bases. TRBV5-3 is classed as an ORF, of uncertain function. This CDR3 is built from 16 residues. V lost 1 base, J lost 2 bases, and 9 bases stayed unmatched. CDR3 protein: CARSLLTSPLTYEQYF. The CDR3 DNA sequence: TGTGCCAGAAGCTTGTTGACTAGCCCACTTACCTACGAGCAGTACTTC.

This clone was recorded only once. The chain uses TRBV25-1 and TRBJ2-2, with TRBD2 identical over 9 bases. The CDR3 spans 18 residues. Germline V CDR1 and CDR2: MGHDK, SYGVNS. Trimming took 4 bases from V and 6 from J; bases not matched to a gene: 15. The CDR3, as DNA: TGTGCCAGCAGTGCCGTAGGGATTGAGCGGGAGGTTTCCGGGGAGCTGTTTTTT. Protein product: CASSAVGIEREVSGELFF.

This chain's CDR3 is CASSQRGGTGELFF. The CDR3 nucleotides are TGTGCCAGCAGCCAAAGGGGCGGCACCGGGGAGCTGTTTTTT. V is TRBV7-9 and J is TRBJ2-2; D perhaps matches TRBD1 (5 bases). The ends were cut back, 5 bases at V and 4 bases at J, with 11 bases in the middle. The germline CDR1 and CDR2 sequences are SEHNR and FQNEAQ (reference sequence). There are 14 residues in the CDR3.

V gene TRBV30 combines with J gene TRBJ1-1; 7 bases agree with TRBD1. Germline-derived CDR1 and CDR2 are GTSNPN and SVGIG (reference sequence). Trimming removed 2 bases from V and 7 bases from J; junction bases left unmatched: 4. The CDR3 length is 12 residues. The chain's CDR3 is CAWSPGGDEAFF. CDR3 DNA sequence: TGTGCCTGGAGTCCAGGGGGTGATGAAGCTTTCTTT.

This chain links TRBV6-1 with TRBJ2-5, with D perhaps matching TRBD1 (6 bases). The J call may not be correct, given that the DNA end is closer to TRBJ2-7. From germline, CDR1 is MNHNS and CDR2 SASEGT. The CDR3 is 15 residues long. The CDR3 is CASSLLQGPLGEQYF. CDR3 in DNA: TGTGCCAGCAGTTTACTACAGGGTCCCCTGGGCGAGCAGTACTTC.

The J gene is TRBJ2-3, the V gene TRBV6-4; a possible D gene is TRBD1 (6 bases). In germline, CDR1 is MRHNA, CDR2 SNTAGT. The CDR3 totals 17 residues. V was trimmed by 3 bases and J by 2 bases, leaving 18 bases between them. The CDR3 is CASSESGVPFSTDTQYF. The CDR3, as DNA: TGTGCCAGCAGTGAGTCAGGGGTTCCCTTCTCCACAGATACGCAGTATTTT.

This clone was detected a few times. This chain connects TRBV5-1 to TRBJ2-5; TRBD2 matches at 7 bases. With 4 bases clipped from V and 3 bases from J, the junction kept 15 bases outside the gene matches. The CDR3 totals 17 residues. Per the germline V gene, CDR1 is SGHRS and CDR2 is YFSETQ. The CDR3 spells CASSRRPGVAGEETQYF. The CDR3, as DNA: TGCGCCAGCAGCCGCCGACCGGGGGTAGCGGGCGAAGAGACCCAGTACTTC.

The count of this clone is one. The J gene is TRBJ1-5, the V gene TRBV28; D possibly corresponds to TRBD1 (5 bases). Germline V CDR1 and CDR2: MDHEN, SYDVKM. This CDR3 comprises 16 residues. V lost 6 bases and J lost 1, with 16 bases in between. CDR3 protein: CASRTPQGVSNQPQHF. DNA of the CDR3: TGTGCCAGCAGAACCCCCCAGGGTGTGAGCAATCAGCCCCAGCATTTT. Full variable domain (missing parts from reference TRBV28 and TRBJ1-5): DVKVTQSSRYLVKRTGEKVFLECVQDMDHENMFWYRQDPGLGLRLIYFSYDVKMKEKGDIPEGYSVSREKKERFSLILESASTNQTSMYLCASRTPQGVSNQPQHFGDGTRLSIL.

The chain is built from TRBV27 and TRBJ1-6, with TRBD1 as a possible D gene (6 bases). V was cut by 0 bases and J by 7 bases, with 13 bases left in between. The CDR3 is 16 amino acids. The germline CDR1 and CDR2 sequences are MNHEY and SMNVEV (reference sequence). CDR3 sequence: CASSLSVGASNSPLHF. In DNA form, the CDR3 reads TGTGCCAGCAGTTTATCGGTGGGGGCGTCAAATTCACCCCTCCACTTT.